Below, 16 T cell receptor beta chains from the same sample are listed, as sequenced in a study of blood T cell repertoires in COVID-19. The data were produced by immunoSEQ multiplex PCR, yet TCRdb's version contains in-frame clones alone and is incomplete. The sample contains 100,000 or so clones, over 80% of which appear only once. Sequences were obtained from peripheral blood. The receptor set was obtained from a man aged 50-60 years with active COVID-19.

J is TRBJ1-5 and V is TRBV6-5, with 7 bases matching TRBD1. The junction had 12 bases not matched to a gene; V was cut back by 10 bases and J by 6 bases. Germline V gene lookup returns CDR1 MNHEY and CDR2 SVGAGI. The length of the CDR3 is 14 residues. CDR3 sequence (DNA): TGTGCCACGAAACGGACAGGCTACGGTCAGCCCCAGCATTTT. It encodes CATKRTGYGQPQHF.

The chain is built from TRBV2 and TRBJ2-1, with D unresolved. Germline CDR1 and CDR2: SNHLY and FYNNEI. The CDR3 is made up of 14 amino acids. The V end was cut by 0 bases, the J end by 3 bases, with 6 bases between. The CDR3 loop reads CASSEAGVYNEQFF. The CDR3 nucleotides read TGTGCCAGCAGTGAAGCGGGCGTCTACAATGAGCAGTTCTTC.

V is TRBV11-3 and J is TRBJ2-7, with D possibly TRBD2 on 5 matching bases. CDR1 SGHNT and CDR2 YENEEA come from the germline V gene. The CDR3 runs 15 residues. The ends were cut back, 1 base at V and 1 base at J, with 11 bases in the middle. CDR3: CASSLVRERSYEQYF. The CDR3 bases are TGTGCCAGCAGCTTAGTGAGGGAAAGATCCTACGAGCAGTACTTC. The variable domain in full, completed from reference TRBV11-3 and TRBJ2-7, reads EAGVVQSPRYKIIEKKQPVAFWCNPISGHNTLYWYLQNLGQGPELLIRYENEEAVDDSQLPKDRFSAERLKGVDSTLKIQPAELGDSAVYLCASSLVRERSYEQYFGPGTRLTVT.

The V gene is TRBV3-1 (or the pseudogene TRBV3-2), the J gene TRBJ2-7; D call uncertain. Germline loops: CDR1 LGHDT, CDR2 YNNKEL (reference sequence). Trimming took off 4 bases at V and 5 bases at J, with 9 bases between the two ends. CDR3 size: 12 residues. Here the CDR3 DNA reads TGTGCCAGCAGCCGGGCTGCGAACGAGCAGTACTTC. Translated, it gives CASSRAANEQYF.

This chain links TRBV30 with TRBJ2-5; 12 nucleotides align to TRBD2. The CDR3 length is 14 residues. CDR1 GTSNPN and CDR2 SVGIG come from the germline V gene (reference sequence). Trimming removed 4 bases from V and 5 bases from J; junction bases left unmatched: 5. The CDR3 here is CAWKLAGGLETQYF. The CDR3 DNA is TGTGCCTGGAAACTAGCGGGAGGACTGGAGACCCAGTACTTC.

The V call is TRBV27, the J call TRBJ1-6; the D gene is possibly TRBD1 (5 bases). CDR1 MNHEY and CDR2 SMNVEV come from the germline V gene (reference sequence). The CDR3 loop spans 14 amino acids. The V end lost 2 bases, the J end lost 5 bases, and 7 bases lay between the germline ends. The CDR3 nucleotides are TGTGCCAGCAGTTTAAGGACAAATAATTCACCCCTCCACTTT. It yields the protein CASSLRTNNSPLHF.

This chain links TRBV19 with TRBJ2-2; D is perhaps TRBD2 (5 bases). CDR1 is LNHDA, CDR2 SQIVND, per germline (reference sequence). V lost 1 base, J lost 5 bases, and 11 bases lay in between. The CDR3 spans 15 residues. As DNA, the CDR3 is TGTGCCAGTAGTATAGTTGGCGGAGGTACCGGGGAGCTGTTTTTT. It yields the protein CASSIVGGGTGELFF.

The chain combines TRBV12-5 with TRBJ2-2; a possible D gene is TRBD2 (6 bases). CDR1 and CDR2 from the germline V gene are LGHNT and FRNRAP. Trimming stripped 4 bases from V and 5 bases from J, with 8 bases between. The CDR3 consists of 13 residues. CDR3 in DNA: TGTGCTAGTGGTTCCGGGACTACCGGGGAGCTGTTTTTT. The encoded protein is CASGSGTTGELFF.

This chain connects TRBV28 to TRBJ1-1; 8 positions agree with TRBD1. Germline-derived CDR1 and CDR2 are MDHEN and SYDVKM. This CDR3 region has 13 residues. V lost 11 bases, J lost 0 bases, and 5 bases stayed unmatched. CDR3 in DNA: TGTGCCGCCAGGGGGCGGGTGAACACTGAAGCTTTCTTT. It codes for CAARGRVNTEAFF.

The V and J genes are TRBV7-3 and TRBJ2-1; D is perhaps TRBD2 (6 bases). Trimming removed 5 bases at V and 8 bases at J, with 19 bases between. Germline-derived CDR1 and CDR2 are SGHTA and FQGTGA. The CDR3 is made up of 15 amino acids. Written as DNA, the CDR3 is TGTGCCAGCAGCGCAACCGGGACTGCAATCGATGAGCAGTTCTTC. It encodes CASSATGTAIDEQFF. The full variable domain, its missing parts supplied by reference TRBV7-3 and TRBJ2-1, is GAGVSQTPSNKVTEKGKYVELRCDPISGHTALYWYRQSLGQGPEFLIYFQGTGAADDSGLPNDRFFAVRPEGSVSTLKIQRTERGDSAVYLCASSATGTAIDEQFFGPGTRLTVL.

The chain employs TRBV27 and TRBJ2-2; no firm D call. CDR1 is MNHEY and CDR2 is SMNVEV in the germline V gene (reference sequence). The germline V and J ends were trimmed by 4 bases and 5 bases, with 14 bases remaining between them. The CDR3 totals 15 residues. DNA for the CDR3: TGTGCCAGCAGTTCCCCCAGCACGCGGACCGGGGAGCTGTTTTTT. The encoded protein is CASSSPSTRTGELFF.

The chain employs TRBV9 and TRBJ2-1, with D possibly TRBD2 on 5 matching bases. Germline-derived CDR1 and CDR2 are SGDLS and YYNGEE. The CDR3 sequence is 16 residues long. V was pared by 3 bases and J by 1 base, with 14 bases between. The CDR3 is CASSGSTGWSYNEQFF. CDR3 in DNA: TGTGCCAGCAGCGGCAGTACGGGGTGGTCCTACAATGAGCAGTTCTTC.

The V call is TRBV28, the J call TRBJ1-1, with TRBD1 matching over 7 bases. CDR1 and CDR2 from the germline V gene are MDHEN and SYDVKM. The junction had 7 bases not matched to a gene; V was cut back by 6 bases and J by 9 bases. This CDR3 is built from 12 residues. The CDR3, as DNA: TGTGCCAGCAGGCACCGACAGGGCCAAGCTTTCTTT. Its protein product is CASRHRQGQAFF.

The rearrangement joins TRBV28 to TRBJ1-5; D is undetermined. V dropped 4 bases and J dropped 6 bases, with 7 bases sitting between them. The CDR3 has 12 residues. Per germline, CDR1 MDHEN and CDR2 SYDVKM. CDR3 protein: CASSSPSQPQHF. CDR3 sequence (DNA): TGTGCCAGCAGTTCCCCGAGTCAGCCCCAGCATTTT.

The CDR3, as DNA: TGTGCCAGCGGGGAAGAAGCAAGGGGACAGCGAAACTATGGCTACACCTTC. Its translation: CASGEEARGQRNYGYTF. The chain combines TRBV6-1 with TRBJ1-2; 7 nucleotides match TRBD1. Germline V gene sequence: CDR1 MNHNS, CDR2 SASEGT. The CDR3 contains 17 residues. V shed 8 bases and J 2 bases; nucleotides not matched to a gene: 17.

This chain joins TRBV21-1 and TRBJ2-1; TRBD2 was called by the table and not checked on the DNA. TRBV21-1 corresponds to a pseudogene. The CDR3 is 16 amino acids. CDR3 region: CASTCPPGLAPNEQFF. The CDR3 DNA sequence: TGTGCCAGCACGTGCCCTCCGGGACTAGCCCCCAATGAGCAGTTCTTC.